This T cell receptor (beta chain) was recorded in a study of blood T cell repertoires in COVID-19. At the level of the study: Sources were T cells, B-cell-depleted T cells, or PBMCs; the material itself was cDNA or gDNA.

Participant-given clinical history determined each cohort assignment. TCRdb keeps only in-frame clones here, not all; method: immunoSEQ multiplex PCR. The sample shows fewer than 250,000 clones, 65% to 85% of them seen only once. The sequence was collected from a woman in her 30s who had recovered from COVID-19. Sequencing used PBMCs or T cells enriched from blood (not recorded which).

The CDR3 protein is CASSQAPFWTGELFF. DNA for the CDR3: TGTGCCAGCAGCCAAGCTCCCTTCTGGACCGGGGAGCTGTTTTTT. The rearrangement uses TRBV7-9 and TRBJ2-2; no definite D call. CDR3 size: 15 residues. Germline CDR1 is SEHNR and CDR2 is FQNEAQ (reference sequence). The V and J ends lost 5 bases and 5 bases respectively, with 15 bases between them.